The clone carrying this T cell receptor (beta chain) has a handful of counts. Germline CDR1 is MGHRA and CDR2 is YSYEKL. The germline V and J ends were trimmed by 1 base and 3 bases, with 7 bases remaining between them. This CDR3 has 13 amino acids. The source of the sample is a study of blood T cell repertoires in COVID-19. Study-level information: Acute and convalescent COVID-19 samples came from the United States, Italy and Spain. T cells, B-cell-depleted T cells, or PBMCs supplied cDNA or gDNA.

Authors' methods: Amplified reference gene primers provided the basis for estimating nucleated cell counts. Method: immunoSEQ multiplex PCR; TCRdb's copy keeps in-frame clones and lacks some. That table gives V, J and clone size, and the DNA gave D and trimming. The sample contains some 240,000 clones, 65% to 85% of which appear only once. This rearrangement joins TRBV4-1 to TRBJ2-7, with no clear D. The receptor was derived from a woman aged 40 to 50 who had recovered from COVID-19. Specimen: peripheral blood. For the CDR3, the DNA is TGCGCCAGCAGCCAAGGGTTAGACTACGAGCAGTACTTC. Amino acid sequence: CASSQGLDYEQYF.